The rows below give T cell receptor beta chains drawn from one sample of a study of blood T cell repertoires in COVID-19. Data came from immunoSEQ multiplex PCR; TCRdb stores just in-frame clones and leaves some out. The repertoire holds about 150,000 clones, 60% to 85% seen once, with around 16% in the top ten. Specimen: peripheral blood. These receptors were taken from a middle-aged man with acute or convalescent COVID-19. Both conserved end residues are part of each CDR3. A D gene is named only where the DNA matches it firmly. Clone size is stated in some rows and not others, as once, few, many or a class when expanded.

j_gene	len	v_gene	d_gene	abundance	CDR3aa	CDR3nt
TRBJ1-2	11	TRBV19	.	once	CASSTGYGYTF	TGTGCCAGTAGTACAGGGTATGGCTACACCTTC
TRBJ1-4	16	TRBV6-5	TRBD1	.	CASSYSADRAREKLFF	TGTGCCAGCAGTTACTCCGCCGACAGGGCCCGCGAAAAACTGTTTTTT
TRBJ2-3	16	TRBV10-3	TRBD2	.	CAISEGQRGGTDTQYF	TGTGCCATCAGTGAGGGGCAACGGGGGGGCACAGATACGCAGTATTTT
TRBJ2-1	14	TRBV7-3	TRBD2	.	CASSLEPSGNEQFF	TGTGCCAGCAGCTTAGAGCCTAGCGGCAATGAGCAGTTCTTC
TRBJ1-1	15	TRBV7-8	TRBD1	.	CASSLGTGGSTEAFF	TGTGCCAGCAGCTTAGGGACAGGGGGTTCCACTGAAGCTTTCTTT
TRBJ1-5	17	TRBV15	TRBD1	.	CATSRFRQGAVDQPQHF	TGTGCCACCAGCCGATTTCGACAGGGGGCGGTCGATCAGCCCCAGCATTTT
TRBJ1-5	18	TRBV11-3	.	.	CASSLAYQWRSSNQPQHF	TGTGCCAGCAGCTTGGCTTACCAGTGGCGGAGTAGCAATCAGCCCCAGCATTTT
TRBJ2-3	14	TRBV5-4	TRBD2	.	CASRIAGGTDTQYF	TGTGCCAGCAGGATAGCGGGGGGTACAGATACGCAGTATTTT
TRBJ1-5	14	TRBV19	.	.	CASKPPRVGQPQHF	TGTGCCAGTAAACCCCCCAGGGTCGGTCAGCCCCAGCATTTT
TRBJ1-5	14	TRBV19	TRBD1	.	CASNSRQGGQPQHF	TGTGCCAGTAATAGTCGACAGGGGGGTCAGCCCCAGCATTTT
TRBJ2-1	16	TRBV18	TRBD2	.	CASSPPSGGAYNEQFF	TGTGCCAGCTCACCACCGAGCGGGGGGGCCTACAATGAGCAGTTCTTC
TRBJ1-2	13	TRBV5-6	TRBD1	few	CASSPQGAYGYTF	TGTGCCAGCAGCCCGCAGGGGGCCTATGGCTACACCTTC
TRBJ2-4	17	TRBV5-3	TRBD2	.	CARSFERGGFLKNIQYF	TGTGCCAGAAGCTTCGAGCGGGGGGGCTTCCTCAAAAACATTCAGTACTTC
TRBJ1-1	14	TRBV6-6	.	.	CATDRGLPSAEAFF	TGTGCCACCGATCGTGGGCTTCCCTCCGCTGAAGCTTTCTTT
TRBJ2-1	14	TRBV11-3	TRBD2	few	CASSLSGRGAKQFF	TGTGCCAGCAGCTTAAGCGGGCGGGGGGCTAAGCAGTTCTTC
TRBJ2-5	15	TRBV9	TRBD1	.	CASSVRDSQAETQYF	TGTGCCAGCAGCGTCCGGGACAGCCAAGCAGAGACCCAGTACTTC
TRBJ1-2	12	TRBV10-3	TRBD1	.	CAIRADRGGYTF	TGTGCCATCAGGGCGGACAGGGGTGGCTACACCTTC
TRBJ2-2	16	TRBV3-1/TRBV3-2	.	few	CASSQDWPGGGGELFF	TGTGCCAGCAGCCAAGATTGGCCGGGGGGCGGCGGGGAGCTGTTTTTT
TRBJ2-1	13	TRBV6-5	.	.	CASTAPRFNEQFF	TGTGCCAGCACCGCCCCGAGGTTTAATGAGCAGTTCTTC
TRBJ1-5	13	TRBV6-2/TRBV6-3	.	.	CASRYGRVQPQHF	TGTGCCAGCAGGTACGGCAGGGTTCAGCCCCAGCATTTT
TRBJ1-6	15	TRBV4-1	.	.	CASSLGGANNSPLHF	TGCGCCAGCAGCCTTGGAGGTGCAAATAATTCACCCCTCCACTTT
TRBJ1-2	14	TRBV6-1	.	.	CASSDLGSYYGYTF	TGTGCCAGCAGTGACCTTGGGAGCTACTATGGCTACACCTTC
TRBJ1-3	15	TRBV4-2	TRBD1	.	CASSQDRQGRNTIYF	TGTGCCAGCAGCCAAGATAGACAGGGTCGAAACACCATATATTTT
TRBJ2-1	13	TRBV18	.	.	CASSRSMVDEQFF	TGTGCCAGCTCCCGGTCTATGGTCGATGAGCAGTTCTTC
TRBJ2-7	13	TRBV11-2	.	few	CASRSTGTYEQYF	TGTGCCAGCAGATCAACCGGGACCTACGAGCAGTACTTC
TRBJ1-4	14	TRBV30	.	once	CAWNSGTTNEKLFF	TGTGCCTGGAACTCCGGGACAACTAATGAAAAACTGTTTTTT
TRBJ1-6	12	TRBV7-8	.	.	CASRDGASPLHF	TGTGCCTCCCGGGATGGTGCGTCACCCCTCCACTTT
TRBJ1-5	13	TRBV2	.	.	CASRTYPDQPQHF	TGTGCCAGCCGAACATACCCCGATCAGCCCCAGCATTTT
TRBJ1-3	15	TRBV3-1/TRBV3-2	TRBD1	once	CASRPSTGAGNTIYF	TGTGCCAGCAGACCCTCGACAGGGGCTGGAAACACCATATATTTT
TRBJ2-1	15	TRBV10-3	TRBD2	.	CAIRSGGGGYNEQFF	TGTGCCATCAGGTCCGGCGGGGGTGGCTACAATGAGCAGTTCTTC
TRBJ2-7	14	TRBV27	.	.	CASSLLQDRGEQYF	TGTGCCAGCAGTTTACTACAGGACCGAGGCGAGCAGTACTTC
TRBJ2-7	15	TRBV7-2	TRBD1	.	CASSYAAQGTYEQYF	TGTGCCAGCAGTTACGCGGCACAGGGGACGTACGAGCAGTACTTC
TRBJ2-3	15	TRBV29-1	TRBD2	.	CSVAAGGTVADTQYF	TGCAGCGTTGCAGCGGGGGGGACAGTGGCAGATACGCAGTATTTT
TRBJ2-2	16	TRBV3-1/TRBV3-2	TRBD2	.	CASSPGSGGLVGELFF	TGTGCCAGCAGCCCGGGGAGCGGGGGACTGGTCGGGGAGCTGTTTTTT
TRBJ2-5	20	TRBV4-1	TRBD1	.	CASSQSLHGIDRGVRETQYF	TGCGCCAGCAGCCAATCCCTCCATGGGATAGACAGGGGGGTGAGGGAGACCCAGTACTTC
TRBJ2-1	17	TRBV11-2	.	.	CASSLDRGSNSYNEQFF	TGTGCCAGCAGCTTAGATAGGGGGTCTAACTCCTACAATGAGCAGTTCTTC
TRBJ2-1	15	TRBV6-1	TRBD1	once	CASSELDRGLYEQFF	TGTGCCAGCAGTGAATTGGACAGGGGGTTGTATGAGCAGTTCTTC
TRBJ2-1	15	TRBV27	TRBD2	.	CASSGSGGAYNEQFF	TGTGCCAGCAGTGGAAGCGGGGGGGCCTACAATGAGCAGTTCTTC
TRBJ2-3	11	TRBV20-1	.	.	CSAPRWDTQYF	TGCAGTGCTCCTAGATGGGATACGCAGTATTTT
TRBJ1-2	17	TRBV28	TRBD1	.	CASSYSGQGTSNYGYTF	TGTGCCAGCAGTTACTCGGGACAGGGGACATCTAACTATGGCTACACCTTC
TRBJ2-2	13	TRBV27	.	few	CASRVLTDQELFF	TGTGCCAGCAGGGTACTCACCGATCAGGAGCTGTTTTTT
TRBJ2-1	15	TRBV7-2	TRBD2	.	CASSSSGGSYNEQFF	TGTGCCAGCAGCTCGAGCGGGGGCTCCTACAATGAGCAGTTCTTC
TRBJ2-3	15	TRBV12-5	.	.	CASGLGRMYTDTQYF	TGTGCTAGTGGTTTGGGCAGGATGTACACAGATACGCAGTATTTT
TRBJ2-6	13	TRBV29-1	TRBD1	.	CNEGASGANVLTF	TGCAATGAGGGGGCCTCTGGGGCCAACGTCCTGACTTTC
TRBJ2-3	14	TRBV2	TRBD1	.	CASRGTGIADTQYF	TGTGCCAGCAGGGGGACAGGGATTGCAGATACGCAGTATTTT
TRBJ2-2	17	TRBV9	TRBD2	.	CASSVTSGGANTGELFF	TGTGCCAGCAGCGTGACTAGCGGGGGGGCGAACACCGGGGAGCTGTTTTTT
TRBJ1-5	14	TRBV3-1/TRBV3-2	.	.	CASSSTGPNQPQHF	TGTGCCAGCAGCTCAACAGGACCCAATCAGCCCCAGCATTTT
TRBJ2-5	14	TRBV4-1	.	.	CASRPGPGKETQYF	TGCGCCAGCAGACCGGGCCCCGGGAAAGAGACCCAGTACTTC
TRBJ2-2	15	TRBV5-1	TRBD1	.	CASSPGQTPLRELFF	TGCGCCAGCAGCCCGGGACAGACCCCCCTCCGGGAGCTGTTTTTT
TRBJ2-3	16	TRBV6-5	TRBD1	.	CASSYSDRASTDTQYF	TGTGCCAGCAGTTACTCCGACAGGGCTAGCACAGATACGCAGTATTTT
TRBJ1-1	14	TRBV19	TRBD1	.	CASSIGTGPYEAFF	TGTGCCAGTAGTATTGGGACAGGGCCATATGAAGCTTTCTTT
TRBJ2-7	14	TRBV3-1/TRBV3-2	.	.	CASSQGSTSYEQYF	TGTGCCAGCAGCCAAGGGAGTACCTCCTACGAGCAGTACTTC
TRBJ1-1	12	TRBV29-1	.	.	CSGGTPNTEAFF	TGCAGCGGAGGCACCCCGAACACTGAAGCTTTCTTT
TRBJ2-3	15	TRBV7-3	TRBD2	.	CASSSRLAGQDTQYF	TGTGCCAGCAGCTCCCGACTAGCGGGGCAAGATACGCAGTATTTT
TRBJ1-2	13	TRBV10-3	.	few	CAISESVAAGYTF	TGTGCCATCAGTGAGTCTGTTGCGGCTGGCTACACCTTC
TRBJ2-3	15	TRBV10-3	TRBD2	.	CAIKEAGPGLDTQYF	TGTGCCATCAAAGAAGCGGGGCCTGGGTTAGATACGCAGTATTTT
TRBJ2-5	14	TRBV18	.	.	CASSPGDKQETQYF	TGTGCCAGCTCACCGGGGGACAAACAAGAGACCCAGTACTTC
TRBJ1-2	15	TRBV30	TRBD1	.	CAWSVKTGGSYGYTF	TGTGCCTGGAGTGTAAAGACAGGGGGCAGCTATGGCTACACCTTC